This T cell receptor (beta chain) was captured by sequencing in a study of T cell responses to AZD1222 COVID-19 vaccine (dated by TCRdb to the early 2020s). Concerning the study at large: TCR sequencing was performed for 230 to 250 trial participants, of whom 200 to 220 were given two doses of AZD1222 and approximately 25 were given two doses of MenACWY control vaccine. Trial participants were enrolled by age into 18-55, 56-69 and 70-plus year subgroups, with roughly 160, 29 and 62 TCR-sequenced participants respectively.

The CDR3 regions of human TCRbeta chains were analyzed by immunosequencing. The paper's data handling went like this. Repertoire TCRs were checked for matches against a reference library of SARS-CoV-2-specific TCRs that had been generated using the MIRA antigen-specificity platform. Breadth was defined as the fraction of unique TCRs that were SARS-CoV-2-associated. Depth was defined as the fraction of total T cells that were SARS-CoV-2-associated. Using the MIRA data, every spike-specific TCR was mapped to the spike region that the TCR reacted to and assigned to either a CD4 or a CD8 class. Log10-transformed breadth and depth values were compared by one-way ANOVA with Sidak's multiple comparisons tests. Held by TCRdb, this immuneACCESS table contains in-frame sequences only and omits some clones. Under half of the omission traces to an unresolved V gene where checked; the cause of the rest is unknown. Clone size and V and J calls were adopted from that table, with D and trimming inferred from the DNA. The sample profile shows some 190,000 clones; nearly 95% of them were found once. 1.5% to 2.5% of the sample lies in the top ten.

The time point tag for this specimen amounts to: about 28 days (+/-7) after the second vaccine dose. AZD1222 recipients with second doses at about 4 weeks or about 12 weeks were pooled, because spike-specific TCR depth and breadth did not differ between schedules. The vaccinee samples were drawn from two UK trials, COV001 and COV002, one of which was a single-blind randomized controlled phase 2/3 trial testing AZD1222 (ChAdOx1 nCoV-19) in healthy adults. For TCRbeta chain sequencing, PBMC samples from trial participants were taken at day 0 and at day 28 after the second dose. About this clone: There is no known antigen for this receptor. Base qualities were left out, and no much larger clone turns up one base away.

Overall results and qualifications from the work: No day 14 peak-response samples were available, so repertoires were characterized only after the peak T cell response. CD4 TCRs associated with the vaccine covered the entire spike protein, and the dominant responses were in regions 160-218 and 743-854. After two AZD1222 doses, both the breadth and the depth of spike-specific TCRs were significantly higher than at day 0 and than in MenACWY recipients. The 56-69-year group was small, and its depth increase did not reach significance, likely because of low power. Nearly half of unique spike-specific TCRs reportedly recognized epitopes outside regions mutated in the B.1.351 and B.1.1.7 variants. Most participants were white British and females outnumbered males, and the authors suggested that clonal diversity may have been underestimated. Conclusions about previously exposed vaccinees are limited, since just five or six AZD1222 recipients were seropositive for SARS-CoV-2 at baseline.

CDR1 and CDR2 were assigned from the germline V gene as LGHNA and YSLEER. Reading from cysteine to phenylalanine, the CDR3 counts 16 amino acids. Left in the record is the CDR3 DNA by itself, 48 bases read in frame from the first base. The V end gives up 0 bases and the J end 4 bases, leaving 3 bases in the junction not matched to a gene. The specimen comprised peripheral blood, sampled 28 days after the second AZD1222 dose. The rearrangement combines TRBV4-3 with TRBJ1-1; 12 junctional bases match TRBD1. This sequence was found in an adult who received the AZD1222 COVID-19 vaccine. The CDR3 region: CASSQEGTGGRTEAFF. In nucleotides, the sequence is TGCGCCAGCAGCCAAGAAGGGACAGGGGGCCGCACTGAAGCTTTCTTT.